The 26 T cell receptor beta chains below come from one sample, sequenced in a study of blood T cell repertoires in COVID-19 (dated by TCRdb to the early 2020s). To prepare the library, the immunoSEQ multiplex PCR assay was applied. The table comes from immuneACCESS by way of TCRdb, which keeps in-frame sequences with V and J called. Part of the clones is missing from these tables; in studies checked, under half for an unresolved V gene and the rest for unknown reasons. For this sample the table gives roughly 390,000 clones, of which approximately 87% were detected only once. The top ten clonotypes cover 8% to 13% of the sample. Sequencing was carried out using peripheral blood. The source is a woman aged 25-40 years with COVID-19, enrolled during active disease.

CDR3 sequence reads: CASSFAGGAGTEAFF. The CDR3 nucleotides are TGTGCCAGCAGCTTTGCAGGGGGCGCGGGCACTGAAGCTTTCTTT. The chain combines TRBV11-2 with TRBJ1-1; TRBD1 agrees at 8 bases. From germline, CDR1 is SGHAT and CDR2 FQNNGV. V lost 3 bases to trimming and J lost 4 bases; unmatched junction nucleotides: 7. The CDR3 consists of 15 residues.

The CDR3 DNA is TGTGCCAGCAGGCCTACCCGGGACAGTGAAAAACTGTTTTTT. Protein product: CASRPTRDSEKLFF. The chain couples TRBV9 to TRBJ1-4; 7 bases map to TRBD1. This CDR3 contains 14 residues. Looked up from germline, CDR1 is SGDLS and CDR2 is YYNGEE. V lost 5 bases and J lost 7; bases outside the gene matches: 8.

The chain recombines TRBV9 with TRBJ1-3, with 10 bases lining up with TRBD1. The CDR3 is made up of 15 amino acids. V trimming: 4 bases; J trimming: 2 bases; junction bases outside the gene matches: 3. Germline V lookup: CDR1 SGDLS, CDR2 YYNGEE. The CDR3 coding sequence is TGTGCCAGCAGCCTCGGGACAGGGGCTGGAAACACCATATATTTT. This gives the protein CASSLGTGAGNTIYF.

This chain links TRBV10-3 with TRBJ1-1, with 10 bases fitting TRBD1. J lost 6 bases, V lost 6 bases, and 13 bases had no gene match. This CDR3 has 16 residues. Germline V gives CDR1 ENHRY, CDR2 SYGVKD. In DNA, the CDR3 is TGTGCCATCAGGCCGGGACAGGGGAACCCTCTCGCTGAAGCTTTCTTT. Its protein is CAIRPGQGNPLAEAFF.

The V call is TRBV7-9, the J call TRBJ2-2, with 10 bases lining up with TRBD1. There are 13 residues in the CDR3. Germline trimming cut 5 bases from V and 15 bases from J; bases unmatched to any gene: 9. The germline V gene has CDR1 SEHNR and CDR2 FQNEAQ (reference sequence). The CDR3 region has the DNA TGTGCCAGCAGCCTAGGACAGGGGGAGAGGATGTTTTTT. This codes for CASSLGQGERMFF.

The sample holds one count of this clone. The chain uses TRBV2 and TRBJ2-5; D remains unclear. The CDR3 length is 12 residues. Trimming pared 3 bases from V and 5 bases from J, leaving 7 bases between. Germline V gives CDR1 SNHLY, CDR2 FYNNEI. The CDR3 loop is CASSDRQETQYF. DNA for the CDR3: TGTGCCAGCAGTGACAGGCAGGAGACCCAGTACTTC.

Details on this clone: The sample contains more than one DNA sequence encoding this CDR3. As DNA, the CDR3 is TGTGCCAGCAGTGACTCTCCTAGCGGGAGTTACAATGAGCAGTTCTTC. It translates to CASSDSPSGSYNEQFF. J is TRBJ2-1 and V is TRBV6-4; 10 bases map to TRBD2. V shed 0 bases, J shed 4 bases, and the junction held 3 bases outside the gene matches. This CDR3 has 16 amino acids. Germline CDR1 MRHNA, CDR2 SNTAGT.

This chain connects TRBV5-1 to TRBJ2-7; 12 nucleotides match TRBD1. The CDR3 length is 15 residues. Trimming took 0 bases from V and 4 from J; bases not matched to a gene: 2. Germline loops: CDR1 SGHRS, CDR2 YFSETQ. CDR3 in amino acids: CASSLEGQGAYEQYF. For the CDR3, the DNA is TGCGCCAGCAGCTTGGAGGGACAGGGGGCTTACGAGCAGTACTTC.

This clone was seen a few times. The chain is built from TRBV2 and TRBJ1-1, with a tentative D call TRBD1 (5 bases). The CDR3 contains 13 residues. Germline assignment: CDR1 SNHLY and CDR2 FYNNEI. The ends were cut back, 7 bases at V and 5 bases at J, with 14 bases in the middle. The CDR3 reads CASKRGLGTEAFF. CDR3 sequence (DNA): TGTGCCAGCAAAAGGGGCCTTGGGACTGAAGCTTTCTTT.

The chain joins TRBV19 to TRBJ2-2; TRBD1 agrees at 7 bases. The junction had 10 bases not matched to a gene; V was cut back by 5 bases and J by 4 bases. Germline V gene sequence: CDR1 LNHDA, CDR2 SQIVND (reference sequence). The CDR3 is made up of 16 amino acids. CDR3 in amino acids: CASSPPGQWITGELFF. As DNA, the CDR3 is TGTGCCAGTAGTCCCCCGGGACAGTGGATCACCGGGGAGCTGTTTTTT.

This clone was observed a handful of times. This chain joins TRBV7-2 and TRBJ2-7; tentatively, D is TRBD2 (7 bases). Germline assignment: CDR1 SGHTA and CDR2 FQGNSA. The germline V and J ends were trimmed by 5 bases and 0 bases, with 14 bases remaining between them. CDR3 length: 15 residues. CDR3 sequence (DNA): TGTGCCAGCAGCGTAGGACGGGGGGCCTCCTACGAGCAGTACTTC. Its translation is CASSVGRGASYEQYF.

This clone has just a few counts. The V call is TRBV5-5, the J call TRBJ2-1; a weak D match, TRBD2 (6 bases). Germline V gene data show CDR1 as SGHKS and CDR2 as YYEKEE (reference sequence). There are 14 residues in the CDR3. Trimming cost V 3 bases and J 6 bases, with 13 bases left between them. The CDR3 here is CASSSGVGSNEQFF. The CDR3, as DNA: TGTGCCAGCAGCTCGGGGGTAGGGAGCAATGAGCAGTTCTTC.

This chain's CDR3 is CASSPDRGLWETQYF. The CDR3 DNA reads as TGTGCCAGCAGTCCGGACCGGGGTTTGTGGGAGACCCAGTACTTC. The chain uses TRBV2 and TRBJ2-5, with D possibly matching TRBD2 (5 bases). Germline V gene sequence: CDR1 SNHLY, CDR2 FYNNEI. CDR3 length: 15 residues. Trimming stripped 5 bases from V and 5 bases from J, with 18 bases between.

The chain carries TRBV4-3 and TRBJ2-7, with TRBD1 as a possible D gene (5 bases). Germline V CDR1 and CDR2: LGHNA, YSLEER. This CDR3 has 13 amino acids. Trimming shortened V by 3 bases and J by 2 bases, and 8 bases separated the two germline ends. CDR3 residues: CASSQGLAYEQYF. The CDR3, as DNA: TGCGCCAGCAGCCAGGGGCTAGCCTACGAGCAGTACTTC.

This clone was recorded only once. The rearrangement joins TRBV5-4 to TRBJ2-1; TRBD2 is a possible D gene (6 bases). The CDR3 consists of 16 residues. In germline, CDR1 is SGHNT, CDR2 YYREEE (reference sequence). V was clipped by 0 bases and J by 1 base, with 11 bases between them. CDR3: CASSLDSGLSYNEQFF. The CDR3 coding sequence is TGTGCCAGCAGCTTGGATAGCGGCCTTTCCTACAATGAGCAGTTCTTC.

J is TRBJ1-4 and V is TRBV6-2 or TRBV6-3, with 7 bases that match TRBD1. J lost 8 bases, V lost 5 bases, and 8 bases had no gene match. CDR1 and CDR2 (germline): MNHEY, SVGEGT. The CDR3 runs to 14 residues. The CDR3 DNA follows: TGTGCCAGCAGTGCCGACAGGGTTGGGGAAAAACTGTTTTTT. Protein product: CASSADRVGEKLFF.

The J gene is TRBJ2-7, the V gene TRBV18; D perhaps matches TRBD1 (5 bases). CDR3 size: 13 residues. Trimming removed 6 bases at V and 0 bases at J, with 9 bases between. Per germline, CDR1 KGHSH and CDR2 LQKENI. The CDR3 loop reads CASSTDSSYEQYF. The CDR3 coding sequence is TGTGCCAGCTCTACCGACAGCTCCTACGAGCAGTACTTC.

The chain carries TRBV28 and TRBJ2-7, with a possible D match to TRBD2 (5 bases). The CDR3 consists of 14 residues. The V gene lost 5 bases and the J gene lost 0 bases, with 11 bases spanning the gap. The germline V gene has CDR1 MDHEN and CDR2 SYDVKM. The CDR3 reads CASSATTYSYEQYF. As DNA, the CDR3 is TGTGCCAGCAGTGCGACTACCTACTCCTACGAGCAGTACTTC.

The gene calls are TRBV2 and TRBJ2-1; 10 bases agree with TRBD2. Germline V lookup: CDR1 SNHLY, CDR2 FYNNEI. V trimming: 4 bases; J trimming: 3 bases; junction bases outside the gene matches: 3. The CDR3 extends over 15 amino acids. In nucleotides, the CDR3 is TGTGCCAGCAGTGGGACTAGCGGTCACTACAATGAGCAGTTCTTC. Protein: CASSGTSGHYNEQFF.

The V gene is TRBV9, the J gene TRBJ1-5, with D maybe TRBD1 (6 bases). The V end was cut by 0 bases, the J end by 4 bases, with 8 bases between. Germline values: CDR1 SGDLS, CDR2 YYNGEE. The CDR3 extends over 14 amino acids. The CDR3 loop reads CASSVGTANQPQHF. CDR3 in DNA: TGTGCCAGCAGCGTAGGGACAGCAAATCAGCCCCAGCATTTT.

The rearrangement joins TRBV6-5 to TRBJ2-3, with D perhaps matching TRBD2 (6 bases). The CDR3 has 13 amino acids. CDR1 is MNHEY, CDR2 SVGAGI, per germline. Trimming removed 6 bases at V and 2 bases at J, with 9 bases between. The CDR3 reads CASRLADTDTQYF. CDR3 DNA: TGTGCCAGCAGACTAGCAGACACAGATACGCAGTATTTT.

This sequence joins TRBV28 and TRBJ2-6; a weak D match, TRBD2 (5 bases). Trimming cost V 5 bases and J 2 bases, with 16 bases left between them. Germline V lookup: CDR1 MDHEN, CDR2 SYDVKM. This CDR3 is built from 17 residues. For the CDR3, the DNA is TGTGCCAGCAGTGGCGGGCCGTCCTCCACTGGGGCCAACGTCCTGACTTTC. Translating it yields CASSGGPSSTGANVLTF.

The chain recombines TRBV20-1 with TRBJ2-3; D remains unclear. Per the germline V gene, CDR1 is DFQATT and CDR2 is SNEGSKA (reference sequence). V was clipped by 6 bases and J by 9 bases, with 10 bases between them. This CDR3 is 10 amino acids long. CDR3 bases: TGCAGTGCCAGGTCGTGGACGCAGTATTTT. Amino acids: CSARSWTQYF.

V usage is TRBV6-6 and J usage is TRBJ2-1; no clear D gene. The V and J ends lost 0 bases and 0 bases respectively, with 6 bases between them. The CDR3 sequence is 15 residues long. Germline CDR1 reads MNHNY; CDR2 reads SVGAGI (reference sequence). CDR3 in amino acids: CASSYSASSYNEQFF. For the CDR3, the DNA is TGTGCCAGCAGTTACTCCGCTAGCTCCTACAATGAGCAGTTCTTC.

The J gene is TRBJ2-3, the V gene TRBV2, with 11 bases matching TRBD2. CDR3 length: 15 amino acids. Looked up from germline, CDR1 is SNHLY and CDR2 is FYNNEI. With 8 bases clipped from V and 0 bases from J, the junction kept 4 bases outside the gene matches. CDR3 protein: CASSGTSGSTDTQYF. The DNA of the CDR3 is TGTGCCAGCTCCGGGACTAGCGGTAGCACAGATACGCAGTATTTT.

The V gene is TRBV27, the J gene TRBJ2-1, with 12 bases aligning to TRBD2. The CDR3 runs 15 residues. V lost 6 bases to trimming and J lost 6 bases; unmatched junction nucleotides: 6. Germline CDR1 is MNHEY and CDR2 is SMNVEV (reference sequence). CDR3 protein: CASRASGRAANEQFF. DNA of the CDR3: TGTGCCAGCAGGGCTAGCGGGAGGGCGGCCAATGAGCAGTTCTTC.